This TCR beta chain was recovered during a study of glioma-infiltrating T cells. Study-level findings and limits: Gliomas, especially low-grade, showed above-expected tissue-blood divergence; non-neoplastic patients showed below.

The CDR3 extends over 15 amino acids. The ends were cut back, 5 bases at V and 8 bases at J, with 21 bases in the middle. In germline, CDR1 is MNHEY, CDR2 SVGEGT. Using RNA template, CDR3s of TCR alpha and beta were amplified with iRepertoire arm-PCR. TCRdb analysed the multiplex PCR reads with MiXCR anew, one entry per CDR3 protein. Of some 120,000 distinct CDR3 sequences in the sample, 20% to 25% were seen once. A word on this clonotype: Its specificity is not known.

This TCR derives from a human donor with low-grade glioma or glioblastoma, undergoing nonglioma brain surgery, or in good health (not recorded which). The chain links TRBV6-2 or TRBV6-3 to TRBJ1-2, with D perhaps TRBD1 (6 bases). The sequencing input was glioma tissue, nonneoplastic brain tissue, or PBMCs (not recorded which). DNA for the CDR3: TGTGCCAGCAGTCCTGGGGCGGGGGGCGCATCGGGCTACACCTTC. Amino acids: CASSPGAGGASGYTF.